This T cell receptor (beta chain) comes out of a study of vaccination and CD4 T cells after COVID-19. Study details: Overlapping spike peptides from SARS-CoV-2, HCoV-NL63, HCoV-OC43 and HCoV-229E served to stimulate the cells.

V dropped 7 bases and J dropped 7 bases, with 14 bases sitting between them. Germline lookup yields CDR1 MDHEN and CDR2 SYDVKM. The CDR3 runs to 13 residues. Treatment specified: approximately 11-day PBMC culture with coronavirus spike peptide pools or control peptides (ViraFEST assay). Researchers reported culturing approximately 2 million PBMCs per well with about 10 IU/ml IL-2 and about 10 ug/ml peptide pools. Isolation of CD4+ T cells by negative selection took place after more than 9 days of culture. The study sequenced cultured CD4+ T cell DNA using the Oncomine TCR Beta short-read assay. Genomic DNA was isolated from CD4+ T cells that had been cultured. TCRdb passed the PCR reads through MiXCR, listing each CDR3 protein once. This table has about 11,000 distinct CDR3 sequences, about 41% appearing once. With regard to this clonotype: The antigen is undetermined.

The TCR was taken from a human donor who had recovered from COVID-19. This specimen was CD4+ T cells from blood, cultured in vitro, taken after SARS-CoV-2 vaccination. The rearrangement links TRBV28 to TRBJ1-3; perhaps TRBD1 as D (5 bases). This CDR3 is CASKGSPSNTIYF. The CDR3 DNA reads TGTGCCAGCAAGGGGAGTCCCTCCAACACCATATATTTT.